This section outlines one T cell receptor (beta chain) sequence together with its context. The entry originates in a study of shared clonotypes between healthy human individuals. The CDR3 runs to 13 residues. Trimming shortened V by 10 bases and J by 7 bases, and 16 bases separated the two germline ends. The germline CDR1 and CDR2 sequences are SEHNR and FQNEAQ (reference sequence). Selected positively for CCR7 and CD45RO-negative, naive CD8 cells excluded terminally differentiated effector memory CD45RA+ cells. Produced via immunoSEQ multiplex PCR; TCRdb's table is partial and in-frame only. The sample has millions of clones, approximately 94% seen once.

The source of this sequence is a man aged 18 to 29 in good health. The gene calls are TRBV7-9 and TRBJ1-4; D possibly corresponds to TRBD1 (5 bases). The sequencing input was naive CD8+ T cells sorted from blood. Here the CDR3 DNA reads TGTGCCATCTCAGGGACGGATAGTGAAAAACTGTTTTTT. Its protein is CAISGTDSEKLFF.